Following are 30 T cell receptor beta chains from one sample sequenced in a study of blood T cell repertoires in COVID-19. Assay used: immunoSEQ multiplex PCR; TCRdb lists only in-frame clones, some missing. Among approximately 380,000 clones, 85% to 90% were seen once, and the ten largest hold 1.2%. Specimen: PBMCs or T cells enriched from blood (not recorded which). These receptors came from a woman younger than 35 who had recovered from COVID-19.

The chain uses TRBV27 and TRBJ2-1; TRBD2 matches at 8 bases. Germline-derived CDR1 and CDR2 are MNHEY and SMNVEV (reference sequence). The CDR3 contains 15 residues. J lost 7 bases, V lost 6 bases, and 11 bases had no gene match. CDR3 in amino acids: CASSRGAGGVNEQFF. For the CDR3, the DNA is TGTGCCAGCAGCCGGGGGGCGGGGGGCGTGAATGAGCAGTTCTTC.

DNA for the CDR3: TGCGCCAGCAGCTTGGAGGGAGGTGAAGAGACCCAGTACTTC. Amino acids: CASSLEGGEETQYF. J is TRBJ2-5 and V is TRBV5-1; a possible D gene is TRBD2 (6 bases). The germline V gene encodes CDR1 SGHRS and CDR2 YFSETQ. V was cut by 0 bases and J by 3 bases, with 9 bases left in between. There are 14 residues in the CDR3.

V usage is TRBV6-5 and J usage is TRBJ1-2; 9 nucleotides match TRBD1. The CDR3 has 14 amino acids. Germline assignment: CDR1 MNHEY and CDR2 SVGAGI. V lost 8 bases to trimming and J lost 6 bases; unmatched junction nucleotides: 10. DNA for the CDR3: TGTGCCAGCGCCTATGGACAGGGGATCGATGGCTACACCTTC. Translated, it gives CASAYGQGIDGYTF.

The rearrangement uses TRBV29-1 and TRBJ2-3; tentative D call: TRBD2 (5 bases). V lost 5 bases, J lost 6 bases, and 9 bases lay in between. Germline assignment: CDR1 SQVTM and CDR2 ANQGSEA. The CDR3 is made up of 11 amino acids. The CDR3 DNA follows: TGCAGCGTTCCAAGAGGGGATACGCAGTATTTT. Translated: CSVPRGDTQYF.

This chain joins TRBV4-1 and TRBJ2-3; 7 bases are shared with TRBD1. Trimming removed 4 bases from V and 0 bases from J; junction bases left unmatched: 10. In germline, CDR1 is MGHRA, CDR2 YSYEKL. This CDR3 has 17 amino acids. The CDR3 protein is CASSLVGTVTSTDTQYF. The CDR3 nucleotides read TGCGCCAGCAGCCTGGTCGGGACAGTAACTAGCACAGATACGCAGTATTTT.

The chain couples TRBV6-4 to TRBJ2-7; TRBD1 aligns across 12 bases. The CDR3 is 16 residues long. J was trimmed by 6 bases and V by 4 bases; bases with no gene match: 10. Germline V gives CDR1 MRHNA, CDR2 SNTAGT. CDR3 nucleotides: TGTGCCAGCAGTGCCCTGCCCGGGACAGGGGGCTCCGAGCAGTACTTC. Translation: CASSALPGTGGSEQYF.

The chain is built from TRBV30 and TRBJ1-5; D unresolved. The CDR3 contains 14 residues. Germline CDR1 GTSNPN, CDR2 SVGIG (reference sequence). Trimming removed 0 bases at V and 7 bases at J, with 13 bases between. The CDR3 bases are TGTGCCTGGAGTGTGGGTCAGGTCGAACAGCCCCAGCATTTT. Amino acids: CAWSVGQVEQPQHF. The full variable domain, completed using reference TRBV30 and TRBJ1-5, is SQTIHQWPATLVQPVGSPLSLECTVEGTSNPNLYWYRQAAGRGLQLLFYSVGIGQISSEVPQNLSASRPQDRQFILSSKKLLLSDSGFYLCAWSVGQVEQPQHFGDGTRLSIL.

The chain combines TRBV30 with TRBJ2-1, with a possible D match to TRBD2 (7 bases). The CDR3 is 15 amino acids. CDR1 is GTSNPN and CDR2 is SVGIG in the germline V gene (reference sequence). Trimming stripped 3 bases from V and 4 bases from J, with 16 bases between. The CDR3 region has the DNA TGTGCCTGGAGATTGCCGGGGGGCCCTTACAATGAGCAGTTCTTC. It encodes CAWRLPGGPYNEQFF.

The chain links TRBV10-3 to TRBJ1-3, with D unclear. The CDR3 sequence is 12 residues long. V was clipped by 2 bases and J by 4 bases, with 3 bases between them. The germline CDR1 and CDR2 sequences are ENHRY and SYGVKD. The CDR3 DNA reads TGTGCCATCAGTGAGCAGGGAAACACCATATATTTT. This codes for CAISEQGNTIYF.

CDR3 nucleotides: TGTGCCTGGAGTTCTCCTAGCGGGGGGAAATACACAGATACGCAGTATTTT. Amino acid sequence: CAWSSPSGGKYTDTQYF. This rearrangement joins TRBV30 to TRBJ2-3; 11 bases match TRBD2. The germline gives CDR1 GTSNPN, CDR2 SVGIG (reference sequence). With V trimmed by 2 bases and J by 2 bases, 9 bases remained unmatched. This CDR3 has 17 amino acids.

The CDR3 DNA follows: TGTGCCAGCATCGGGGGGGGGACCGCTAATGAAAAACTGTTTTTT. This gives the protein CASIGGGTANEKLFF. The rearrangement links TRBV2 to TRBJ1-4; D is perhaps TRBD1 (5 bases). Per germline, CDR1 SNHLY and CDR2 FYNNEI. CDR3 length equals 15 residues. V lost 7 bases and J lost 3, with 15 bases in between.

This chain joins TRBV4-1 and TRBJ2-5, with 7 bases that match TRBD1. Germline V CDR1 and CDR2: MGHRA, YSYEKL. This CDR3 region has 15 residues. V was clipped by 1 base and J by 4 bases; unmatched bases: 6. This CDR3 is CASSQGGQAGETQYF. Here the CDR3 DNA reads TGCGCCAGCAGCCAAGGCGGACAGGCCGGAGAGACCCAGTACTTC.

The chain carries TRBV4-1 and TRBJ2-2; possibly TRBD1 for D (6 bases). CDR1 and CDR2 (germline): MGHRA, YSYEKL. Trimming removed 2 bases from V and 0 bases from J, with 13 bases in between. The CDR3 has 17 amino acids. CDR3 sequence reads: CASSQRQVESNTGELFF. CDR3 sequence (DNA): TGCGCCAGCAGCCAAAGACAGGTCGAATCGAACACCGGGGAGCTGTTTTTT.

CDR3 sequence (DNA): TGTGCCAGCAGCAACAAACTAGCGGAGAGCTCCTACGAGCAGTACTTC. It specifies CASSNKLAESSYEQYF. This chain connects TRBV5-6 to TRBJ2-7; 8 bases are a match to TRBD2. After removal of 4 bases from V and 0 bases from J, the junction contained 9 bases not matched to a gene. This CDR3 is built from 16 residues. Looked up from germline, CDR1 is SGHDT and CDR2 is YYEEEE.

This clone was counted a single time. The chain carries TRBV9 and TRBJ1-2, with 7 bases fitting TRBD1. The CDR3 length is 18 residues. The germline V gene has CDR1 SGDLS and CDR2 YYNGEE. Unmatched junction bases numbered 17, after V lost 5 bases and J lost 1 base. In DNA form, the CDR3 reads TGTGCCAGCAGTGATTACGCCGGGACAGCCCCTCTTAACTATGGCTACACCTTC. It specifies CASSDYAGTAPLNYGYTF.

Only one count was recorded for this clone. The CDR3 coding sequence is TGTGCCATCAGTGAGTCTGGGGGCTCTGGTAGGGATGAGCAGTTCTTC. This encodes CAISESGGSGRDEQFF. The chain is built from TRBV10-3 and TRBJ2-1; D is perhaps TRBD1 (6 bases). The CDR3 totals 16 residues. Between the trimmed V and J ends, which lost 0 bases and 8 bases, there was a span of 17 bases. CDR1 is ENHRY, CDR2 SYGVKD, per germline.

The J gene is TRBJ2-3, the V gene TRBV9, with 7 bases aligning to TRBD1. Germline-derived CDR1 and CDR2 are SGDLS and YYNGEE. With 0 bases clipped from V and 1 base from J, the junction kept 5 bases outside the gene matches. CDR3 size: 16 residues. CDR3 protein: CASSVGRTGRTDTQYF. The CDR3 DNA sequence: TGTGCCAGCAGCGTAGGTCGGACAGGCCGCACAGATACGCAGTATTTT.

This clone was observed a single time. V gene TRBV6-5 combines with J gene TRBJ2-3; D remains unclear. Germline values: CDR1 MNHEY, CDR2 SVGAGI. This CDR3 comprises 12 residues. V was pared by 8 bases and J by 5 bases, with 11 bases between. The CDR3 bases are TGTGCCAGCCCTTCTTCGGGAGATACGCAGTATTTT. Protein: CASPSSGDTQYF.

This clone occurred once. The chain joins TRBV7-2 to TRBJ1-1; 7 bases fit TRBD1. Germline CDR1 SGHTA, CDR2 FQGNSA. The CDR3 totals 14 residues. Trimming removed 5 bases from V and 5 bases from J; junction bases left unmatched: 8. The CDR3 DNA reads as TGTGCCAGCAGCCCTCAACAGGGGAGGACTGAAGCTTTCTTT. It specifies CASSPQQGRTEAFF.

The V call is TRBV7-9, the J call TRBJ2-6; D is unclear. V gave up 7 bases and J gave up 2 bases, with 6 bases separating them. From germline, CDR1 is SEHNR and CDR2 FQNEAQ (reference sequence). The CDR3 is 13 amino acids. The CDR3 nucleotides read TGTGCCAGCACCGCAGCTGGGGCCAACGTCCTGACTTTC. Protein: CASTAAGANVLTF.

The chain joins TRBV19 to TRBJ1-5; the D gene is possibly TRBD1 (5 bases). With 0 bases removed from V and 10 bases from J, the gap between germline ends came to 19 bases. The CDR3 has 16 amino acids. Germline CDR1 reads LNHDA; CDR2 reads SQIVND (reference sequence). CDR3 nucleotides: TGTGCCAGTAGTATAGATCTGCGCAGGGAGGGCCAACCCCAGCATTTT. Its protein product is CASSIDLRREGQPQHF.

The chain has TRBV19 and TRBJ1-4, with D perhaps matching TRBD1 (5 bases). There are 18 residues in the CDR3. Germline V gene data show CDR1 as LNHDA and CDR2 as SQIVND (reference sequence). V was cut by 1 base and J by 0 bases, with 15 bases left in between. The CDR3 region has the DNA TGTGCCAGTAGTATAGTCATTCGGCAGGGCGCAACTAATGAAAAACTGTTTTTT. Protein sequence: CASSIVIRQGATNEKLFF.

This chain's CDR3 is CSARWARGVEAFF. The CDR3 DNA follows: TGCAGCGCCCGATGGGCCAGGGGGGTTGAAGCTTTCTTT. The genes are TRBV29-1 and TRBJ1-1, with 7 bases matching TRBD1. The CDR3 sequence is 13 residues long. The germline V gene encodes CDR1 SQVTM and CDR2 ANQGSEA. V lost 7 bases to trimming and J lost 7 bases; unmatched junction nucleotides: 12.

The chain joins TRBV24-1 to TRBJ2-5; tentative D call: TRBD2 (6 bases). This CDR3 has 13 residues. V was trimmed by 8 bases and J by 14 bases, leaving 23 bases between them. In germline, CDR1 is KGHDR, CDR2 SFDVKD. CDR3 nucleotides: TGTGCCACCAATAGTCGGGAGAGCCCCTCGGTTTACTTC. Its protein is CATNSRESPSVYF.

DNA for the CDR3: TGTGCCAGCAGTTTCTCAGGGGCGAACACTGAAGCTTTCTTT. The encoded protein is CASSFSGANTEAFF. The V call is TRBV6-5, the J call TRBJ1-1; possibly TRBD1 for D (6 bases). Germline assignment: CDR1 MNHEY and CDR2 SVGAGI. The CDR3 loop spans 14 amino acids. Deletions cut 4 bases from V and 1 base from J, with 10 bases between.

This sequence joins TRBV7-6 and TRBJ2-1, with 8 positions matching TRBD2. The trim removed 4 bases at V and 5 bases at J, leaving 7 bases unmatched. Germline assignment: CDR1 SGHVS and CDR2 FNYEAQ. The CDR3 covers 15 residues. DNA for the CDR3: TGTGCCAGCAGCTACGGGGGGGGACCAAACAATGAGCAGTTCTTC. Amino acid sequence: CASSYGGGPNNEQFF. Full variable domain (missing parts from reference TRBV7-6 and TRBJ2-1): GAGVSQSPRYKVTKRGQDVALRCDPISGHVSLYWYRQALGQGPEFLTYFNYEAQQDKSGLPNDRFSAERPEGSISTLTIQRTEQRDSAMYRCASSYGGGPNNEQFFGPGTRLTVL.

This clone was recorded once. The gene calls are TRBV30 and TRBJ1-3, with 7 bases matching TRBD1. V trimming: 4 bases; J trimming: 0 bases; junction bases outside the gene matches: 0. Germline lookup yields CDR1 GTSNPN and CDR2 SVGIG (reference sequence). This CDR3 is built from 13 residues. The CDR3, as DNA: TGTGCCTGGACAGGGGGCTCTGGAAACACCATATATTTT. Translation: CAWTGGSGNTIYF.

The chain employs TRBV2 and TRBJ2-7; TRBD1 is a possible D gene (6 bases). Germline lookup yields CDR1 SNHLY and CDR2 FYNNEI. Trimming pared 7 bases from V and 2 bases from J, leaving 9 bases between. CDR3 size: 12 residues. The CDR3 sequence: CASMDSAYEQYF. Written as DNA, the CDR3 is TGTGCCAGCATGGACAGTGCCTACGAGCAGTACTTC.

CDR3 in amino acids: CASSPETAGGYTF. Written as DNA, the CDR3 is TGTGCCAGCAGCCCTGAAACTGCGGGCGGCTACACCTTC. The chain couples TRBV3-1 (or the pseudogene TRBV3-2) to TRBJ1-2; no clear D gene. Germline V gene sequence: CDR1 LGHDT, CDR2 YNNKEL (reference sequence). The CDR3 loop spans 13 amino acids. V lost 4 bases and J 8 bases, leaving 14 bases between the germline ends.

This chain links TRBV30 with TRBJ1-1; D perhaps matches TRBD1 (6 bases). V was pared by 3 bases and J by 1 base, with 9 bases between. The CDR3 is made up of 13 amino acids. CDR1 and CDR2 from the germline V gene are GTSNPN and SVGIG (reference sequence). The CDR3 sequence is CAWRGDKNTEAFF. The CDR3, as DNA: TGTGCCTGGAGGGGGGACAAGAACACTGAAGCTTTCTTT.